This record looks at one T cell receptor beta chain sequence and its context. The sample belongs to a study of radiotherapy plus CTLA-4 blockade in lung cancer. V lost 7 bases, J lost 4 bases, and 8 bases lay in between. CDR1 LNHDA and CDR2 SQIVND come from the germline V gene (reference sequence). CDR3 length: 12 amino acids. The data were produced by immunoSEQ multiplex PCR, yet TCRdb's version contains in-frame clones alone and is incomplete. The data show 35,000 to 55,000 clones, roughly 67% seen once. This chain joins TRBV19 and TRBJ1-3, with unresolved D. The sequence was obtained from a human donor with non-small cell lung cancer who had a partial response to radiotherapy plus ipilimumab. Sequencing used peripheral blood, obtained from a patient treated with radiotherapy plus ipilimumab. This chain's CDR3 is CASTLQGNTIYF. The CDR3 coding sequence is TGTGCCAGTACCCTACAGGGAAACACCATATATTTT.